The T cell receptor (beta chain) under discussion was sequenced for a study of blood T cells in healthy people across ages. This clonotype turned up a few times. The antigen is not known. Study observations and caveats: Unsorted PBMC material precluded a definitive naive versus antigen-experienced comparison.

Then a second PCR, running roughly 7 to 12 cycles, was carried out with a sample-barcoded 5' primer and a J-beta primer mix. MiXCR, run by TCRdb on the 5' RACE reads, gives a single entry per CDR3 protein. The profile shows about 1.8 million distinct CDR3 sequences, around half of them singletons. Extraction of total RNA produced a minimum of 6 micrograms from each sample. The CDR3 totals 13 residues. Trimming took off 4 bases at V and 4 bases at J, with 10 bases between the two ends. The germline V gene has CDR1 SGHTA and CDR2 FQGNSA. V is TRBV7-2 and J is TRBJ1-2; TRBD1 is a possible D gene (5 bases). Material for sequencing was blood. The TCR was taken from a woman between 40 and 55 years old in good health. CDR3 sequence: CASSSGHLYGYTF. CDR3 DNA sequence: TGTGCCAGCAGCTCAGGACACCTCTATGGCTACACCTTC.